Following are 32 T cell receptor beta chains from one sample sequenced in a study of response to subunit inactivated influenza vaccine. TCRdb recomputed calls from the RT-PCR reads with MiXCR, one row per CDR3 protein. In the table there are 560,000 or so distinct CDR3 sequences, about 7.6% of which are singletons. Sample: PBMCs from blood, taken roughly 24 months after vaccination. Receptors were obtained from a man aged 45-69 years who received an inactivated influenza vaccine.

This clonotype was recorded at least ten times. J is TRBJ1-1 and V is TRBV29-1; D ambiguous. CDR3 length: 13 residues. V was cut by 4 bases and J by 4 bases, with 13 bases left in between. Per germline, CDR1 SQVTM and CDR2 ANQGSEA. CDR3 sequence: CSVGVGGSTEAFF. CDR3 sequence (DNA): TGCAGCGTTGGGGTTGGAGGGTCCACTGAAGCTTTCTTT.

There are many counts of this clonotype. V usage is TRBV5-5 and J usage is TRBJ2-2, with TRBD1 matching over 8 bases. The trim removed 0 bases at V and 3 bases at J, leaving 10 bases unmatched. Per germline, CDR1 SGHKS and CDR2 YYEKEE (reference sequence). The CDR3 loop spans 18 amino acids. In nucleotides, the CDR3 is TGTGCCAGCAGCTTGGGTGGACAGGGAAATATTTACACCGGGGAGCTGTTTTTT. This codes for CASSLGGQGNIYTGELFF. Supplemented by reference TRBV5-5 and TRBJ2-2, the full variable domain reads DAGVTQSPTHLIKTRGQQVTLRCSPISGHKSVSWYQQVLGQGPQFIFQYYEKEERGRGNFPDRFSARQFPNYSSELNVNALLLGDSALYLCASSLGGQGNIYTGELFFGEGSRLTVL.

This clonotype has a count of ten or more. The chain links TRBV12-3 or TRBV12-4 to TRBJ1-1; 8 bases map to TRBD1. The CDR3 is 15 amino acids. Trimming cost V 5 bases and J 1 base; bases outside gene matches: 6. CDR3 sequence reads: CASSLQGGRNTEAFF. In DNA form, the CDR3 reads TGTGCCAGCAGTCTACAGGGGGGAAGGAACACTGAAGCTTTCTTT.

This chain links TRBV12-3 or TRBV12-4 with TRBJ2-1; D remains unclear. The CDR3 spans 12 residues. Trimming took off 4 bases at V and 5 bases at J, with 6 bases between the two ends. The CDR3 DNA sequence: TGTGCCAGCAGTTCTAATAACAATGAGCAGTTCTTC. Translation gives CASSSNNNEQFF.

The rearrangement joins TRBV7-2 to TRBJ2-7; D gene ambiguous. The germline gives CDR1 SGHTA, CDR2 FQGNSA. Trimming left V 5 bases short and J 5 bases short, with 10 bases between. The CDR3 runs to 12 residues. In DNA form, the CDR3 reads TGTGCCAGCAGCCCAGGTGGGAACGAGCAGTACTTC. It translates to CASSPGGNEQYF.

The sample holds many counts of this clonotype. V and J are TRBV4-3 and TRBJ2-4; possibly TRBD1 for D (6 bases). V dropped 0 bases and J dropped 10 bases, with 13 bases sitting between them. The CDR3 sequence is 14 residues long. Germline V gene sequence: CDR1 LGHNA, CDR2 YSLEER. The CDR3 DNA sequence: TGCGCCAGCAGCCAAGATAGGCAGGGGCAAATTCAGTACTTC. This translates into CASSQDRQGQIQYF.

This clonotype was found a few times. This chain links TRBV6-1 with TRBJ2-7, with D possibly matching TRBD1 (6 bases). V was shortened by 6 bases and J by 4 bases, with 19 bases between the two germline ends. Germline assignment: CDR1 MNHNS and CDR2 SASEGT. This CDR3 contains 15 residues. As DNA, the CDR3 is TGTGCCAGCAGCCAACTCCGGGACATATATTACGAGCAGTACTTC. Its protein product is CASSQLRDIYYEQYF.

This clonotype was seen only a few times. CDR3 sequence: CASSLIGVEDQPQHF. The CDR3, as DNA: TGTGCCAGCAGCTTAATTGGTGTGGAGGATCAGCCCCAGCATTTT. The rearrangement uses TRBV7-8 and TRBJ1-5; no clear D. The CDR3 runs 15 residues. Trimming shortened V by 2 bases and J by 5 bases, and 13 bases separated the two germline ends. CDR1 SGHVS and CDR2 FQNEAQ come from the germline V gene.

This clonotype was seen only a few times. The chain joins TRBV7-2 to TRBJ2-1, with 10 bases that match TRBD2. The CDR3 totals 15 residues. Trimming at V came to 4 bases and at J to 7 bases, leaving 7 bases not matched to a gene. Germline V gene data show CDR1 as SGHTA and CDR2 as FQGNSA. DNA for the CDR3: TGTGCCAGCAGCTCCGAGCTAGCGGGAGTGAATGAGCAGTTCTTC. It yields the protein CASSSELAGVNEQFF.

This clonotype turned up a few times. The CDR3 reads CSVGQGRYEQYF. Here the CDR3 DNA reads TGCAGTGTAGGACAGGGTCGGTACGAGCAGTACTTC. The rearrangement links TRBV20-1 to TRBJ2-7, with 8 bases aligning to TRBD1. CDR3 length: 12 residues. Germline-derived CDR1 and CDR2 are DFQATT and SNEGSKA (reference sequence). The junction had 6 bases not matched to a gene; V was cut back by 7 bases and J by 4 bases.

This clonotype was counted at least ten times. The chain combines TRBV12-3 or TRBV12-4 with TRBJ2-7; 8 bases align to TRBD1. This CDR3 spans 13 amino acids. V was pared by 4 bases and J by 6 bases, with 5 bases of the junction left unmatched. The CDR3 loop is CASSSTGVAEQYF. Here the CDR3 DNA reads TGTGCCAGCAGTTCGACAGGGGTCGCCGAGCAGTACTTC.

This clonotype was recorded at least ten times. The gene calls are TRBV12-3 or TRBV12-4 and TRBJ2-3, with TRBD2 matching 8 bases. This CDR3 contains 14 residues. The junction had 4 bases not matched to a gene; V was cut back by 7 bases and J by 1 base. This chain's CDR3 is CASTQAGGTDTQYF. CDR3 DNA: TGTGCCAGCACCCAAGCGGGGGGCACAGATACGCAGTATTTT.

This clonotype was counted at least ten times. This sequence joins TRBV4-3 and TRBJ2-7, with TRBD1 matching 7 bases. Germline CDR1 is LGHNA and CDR2 is YSLEER. J was trimmed by 5 bases and V by 4 bases; bases with no gene match: 11. The CDR3 is 15 residues long. CDR3 nucleotides: TGCGCCAGCAGCCGGTGGGAGACAGGGTACGACGAGCAGTACTTC. This translates into CASSRWETGYDEQYF.

The table lists this clonotype with a few counts. This chain connects TRBV12-3 or TRBV12-4 to TRBJ1-1; TRBD1 matches at 8 bases. V shed 7 bases, J shed 10 bases, and the junction held 32 bases outside the gene matches. This CDR3 region has 20 residues. The CDR3 DNA sequence: TGTGCCAGCACCTTTAGACCGGGACAGGCGCTTCTCCGTCCCCGAGGGGGAGCTTTCTTT. The encoded protein is CASTFRPGQALLRPRGGAFF.

This clonotype showed up many times. The chain couples TRBV7-2 to TRBJ2-7; 7 bases are a match to TRBD2. Germline V gene data show CDR1 as SGHTA and CDR2 as FQGNSA. V gave up 1 base and J gave up 5 bases; unmatched junction bases: 8. The CDR3 runs 15 residues. CDR3 in DNA: TGTGCCAGCAGCTTAGTGGGCGGGAGAAGCAACGAGCAGTACTTC. Translated: CASSLVGGRSNEQYF. Using reference TRBV7-2 and TRBJ2-7 for the parts outside the CDR3, the full variable domain is GAGVSQSPSNKVTEKGKDVELRCDPISGHTALYWYRQSLGQGLEFLIYFQGNSAPDKSGLPSDRFSAERTGGSVSTLTIQRTQQEDSAVYLCASSLVGGRSNEQYFGPGTRLTVT.

This clonotype was seen many times. V usage is TRBV29-1 and J usage is TRBJ2-2; D possibly corresponds to TRBD1 (6 bases). Trimming cost V 7 bases and J 0 bases, with 12 bases left between them. The CDR3 contains 14 residues. Germline CDR1 SQVTM, CDR2 ANQGSEA. CDR3 sequence reads: CSGRAGANTGELFF. The DNA for the CDR3 is TGCAGCGGTAGGGCAGGGGCGAACACCGGGGAGCTGTTTTTT.

The CDR3 spells CASSYLTANSPLHF. The DNA of the CDR3 is TGTGCCAGCAGTTACCTGACAGCTAATTCACCCCTCCACTTT. The chain uses TRBV6-2 or TRBV6-3 and TRBJ1-6, with D perhaps matching TRBD1 (5 bases). Germline lookup yields CDR1 MNHEY and CDR2 SVGEGT. The CDR3 sequence is 14 residues long. The V gene lost 2 bases and the J gene lost 6 bases, with 8 bases spanning the gap.

This chain joins TRBV25-1 and TRBJ2-7; maybe TRBD1 (5 bases). CDR1 and CDR2 (germline): MGHDK, SYGVNS. The CDR3 spans 13 residues. The ends were cut back, 2 bases at V and 1 base at J, with 6 bases in the middle. The CDR3 DNA reads as TGTGCCAGCAGTGAAGCAGGGTCCTACGAGCAGTACTTC. Translating gives CASSEAGSYEQYF.

This clonotype showed up many times. The gene calls are TRBV6-1 and TRBJ1-5, with unresolved D. Germline lookup yields CDR1 MNHNS and CDR2 SASEGT. V was trimmed by 8 bases and J by 11 bases, leaving 19 bases between them. This CDR3 region has 13 residues. CDR3 DNA sequence: TGTGCCAGCCGCCGCAGGAGCGATTTGTCCCAGCATTTT. Translation: CASRRRSDLSQHF.

V gene TRBV7-2 combines with J gene TRBJ2-5; unclear D gene. CDR1 and CDR2 from the germline V gene are SGHTA and FQGNSA. This CDR3 is built from 13 residues. Trimming left V 5 bases short and J 6 bases short, with 13 bases between. The CDR3 DNA reads TGTGCCAGCAGCCTAGACCCCTTTCAGACCCAGTACTTC. Its protein is CASSLDPFQTQYF.

V gene TRBV9 combines with J gene TRBJ1-1; D might be TRBD1 (6 bases). Per germline, CDR1 SGDLS and CDR2 YYNGEE. With 3 bases removed from V and 4 bases from J, the gap between germline ends came to 22 bases. This CDR3 has 17 residues. Here the CDR3 reads CASSASLDRIRITEAFF. The CDR3 DNA reads TGTGCCAGCAGCGCCTCCCTAGACAGGATAAGAATCACTGAAGCTTTCTTT.

The genes are TRBV30 and TRBJ2-3; the match to TRBD2 covers 9 bases. The CDR3 runs 15 residues. Germline V lookup: CDR1 GTSNPN, CDR2 SVGIG (reference sequence). V lost 5 bases, J lost 5 bases, and 11 bases stayed unmatched. DNA of the CDR3: TGTGCCTGGGGCGCCAGCGGGAGGTTTGGAGATACGCAGTATTTT. Translating gives CAWGASGRFGDTQYF.

The chain joins TRBV7-8 to TRBJ1-5, with D possibly TRBD1 on 5 matching bases. The CDR3 is made up of 15 amino acids. Deletions cut 1 base from V and 6 bases from J, with 13 bases between. Germline V gene sequence: CDR1 SGHVS, CDR2 FQNEAQ. The DNA for the CDR3 is TGTGCCAGCAGCTTAGTTGCAGGGAGCGGTCAGCCCCAGCATTTT. It is translated as CASSLVAGSGQPQHF.

Comment on this clonotype: One end of the junction fails to match germline, which may point to a read error. The V call is TRBV20-1, the J call TRBJ2-3; TRBD2 aligns across 7 bases. The length of the CDR3 is 14 residues. Germline V gene lookup returns CDR1 DFQATT and CDR2 SNEGSKA (reference sequence). CDR3 sequence: CSARTSLNTDTLYF. The CDR3 DNA is TGCAGTGCTAGGACTAGCTTAAACACAGATACGCTGTATTTT.

This clonotype has at least ten counts. The chain has TRBV20-1 and TRBJ1-5; the match to TRBD1 covers 8 bases. Germline V lookup: CDR1 DFQATT, CDR2 SNEGSKA (reference sequence). Unmatched junction bases numbered 6, after V lost 5 bases and J lost 6 bases. This CDR3 spans 13 amino acids. CDR3 sequence (DNA): TGCAGTGCTCCGGACAGGGCTAGTCAGCCCCAGCATTTT. As protein: CSAPDRASQPQHF.

This clonotype was counted at least ten times. The chain uses TRBV20-1 and TRBJ2-1, with 7 positions matching TRBD2. CDR1 and CDR2 (germline): DFQATT, SNEGSKA (reference sequence). Unmatched junction bases numbered 7, after V lost 2 bases and J lost 0 bases. CDR3 length: 16 amino acids. The CDR3 nucleotides read TGCAGTGCTAGACACGGGGGGTCAAGCTCCTACAATGAGCAGTTCTTC. It is translated as CSARHGGSSSYNEQFF.

The chain uses TRBV6-2 or TRBV6-3 and TRBJ1-2, with 10 bases aligning to TRBD1. The CDR3 is 15 residues long. The J segment lost 8 bases and the V segment lost 6 bases, leaving 12 bases of the junction unmatched. Germline CDR1 is MNHEY and CDR2 is SVGEGT. The CDR3 region is CASSQHRDRGRGYTF. For the CDR3, the DNA is TGTGCCAGCAGCCAACACCGGGACAGGGGACGAGGCTACACCTTC.

This clonotype was seen a handful of times. The chain employs TRBV20-1 and TRBJ2-1, with a weak D call TRBD2 (6 bases). CDR1 is DFQATT and CDR2 is SNEGSKA in the germline V gene (reference sequence). V lost 5 bases to trimming and J lost 2 bases, with 16 bases between them. CDR3 length equals 15 residues. The DNA for the CDR3 is TGCAGTGCTGACCCGGGACTTGGGGCCTACAATGAGCAGTTCTTC. As protein: CSADPGLGAYNEQFF.

This chain links TRBV9 with TRBJ2-7, with D maybe TRBD1 (5 bases). Germline loops: CDR1 SGDLS, CDR2 YYNGEE. CDR3 length equals 14 residues. The ends were cut back, 3 bases at V and 0 bases at J, with 10 bases in the middle. CDR3 in amino acids: CASSGGQSSYEQYF. For the CDR3, the DNA is TGTGCCAGCAGCGGAGGACAAAGCTCCTACGAGCAGTACTTC.

CDR3 sequence: CASSVGGSGLGHEQFF. In DNA, the CDR3 is TGTGCCAGCAGCGTAGGCGGTAGCGGCCTAGGACATGAGCAGTTCTTC. V and J are TRBV9 and TRBJ2-1; tentative D call: TRBD2 (6 bases). The germline CDR1 and CDR2 sequences are SGDLS and YYNGEE. This CDR3 comprises 16 residues. The V end was cut by 0 bases, the J end by 8 bases, with 18 bases between.

This clonotype was seen at least ten times. The rearrangement links TRBV5-1 to TRBJ1-1; 9 bases map to TRBD1. The V gene end was trimmed by 2 bases and the J gene end by 5 bases; junction bases not matched to a gene: 7. From germline, CDR1 is SGHRS and CDR2 YFSETQ. The CDR3 extends over 15 amino acids. The CDR3 region is CASSFSGTGRTEAFF. The CDR3 bases are TGCGCCAGCAGCTTTTCCGGGACAGGGAGAACTGAAGCTTTCTTT.

This clonotype appeared many times. This sequence joins TRBV28 and TRBJ2-7; D is perhaps TRBD1 (6 bases). Looked up from germline, CDR1 is MDHEN and CDR2 is SYDVKM. This CDR3 comprises 16 residues. V was pared by 2 bases and J by 7 bases, with 21 bases between. Here the CDR3 reads CASSLLALNSRGEQYF. DNA of the CDR3: TGTGCCAGCAGTTTACTTGCCCTCAACTCAAGGGGGGAGCAGTACTTC. The full variable domain, completed using reference TRBV28 and TRBJ2-7, is DVKVTQSSRYLVKRTGEKVFLECVQDMDHENMFWYRQDPGLGLRLIYFSYDVKMKEKGDIPEGYSVSREKKERFSLILESASTNQTSMYLCASSLLALNSRGEQYFGPGTRLTVT.